Following are 27 T cell receptor beta chains from one sample sequenced in a study of blood T cell repertoires in COVID-19. Sequenced by immunoSEQ multiplex PCR; TCRdb stores in-frame clones only, minus some. The sample holds about 220,000 clones, around 91% seen once. Sequences were obtained from PBMCs or T cells enriched from blood (not recorded which). These receptors all come from a woman aged 18 to 35 in a cohort exposed to, infected with or recovered from COVID-19 (not recorded which).

The chain carries TRBV5-4 and TRBJ1-1; 7 positions match TRBD1. This CDR3 comprises 14 residues. Germline CDR1 reads SGHNT; CDR2 reads YYREEE (reference sequence). The junction had 2 bases not matched to a gene; V was cut back by 2 bases and J by 1 base. CDR3 DNA: TGTGCCAGCAGCTTTCAGGGGGAGAACACTGAAGCTTTCTTT. Protein: CASSFQGENTEAFF.

Comments on this clone: The junction departs from germline at one end; a sequencing error may be responsible. The V and J genes are TRBV2 and TRBJ2-7, with a possible D match to TRBD1 (5 bases). CDR1 and CDR2 from the germline V gene are SNHLY and FYNNEI. CDR3 length equals 12 residues. The CDR3 is CASRVGYEGVHF. The CDR3 bases are TGTGCCAGCAGAGTAGGTTATGAAGGGGTCCACTTC.

This chain uses TRBV14 with TRBJ2-1; the D is unclear. V was clipped by 1 base and J by 6 bases, with 16 bases between them. CDR3 length: 16 amino acids. CDR1 is SGHDN and CDR2 is FVKESK in the germline V gene. The CDR3 DNA reads as TGTGCCAGCAGCCAAGGATGGCCCCAGGATGGCAATGAGCAGTTCTTC. As protein: CASSQGWPQDGNEQFF.

This chain connects TRBV18 to TRBJ2-5; the match to TRBD1 covers 8 bases. The CDR3 is 15 amino acids. Germline trimming cut 3 bases from V and 3 bases from J; bases unmatched to any gene: 6. Germline V gives CDR1 KGHSH, CDR2 LQKENI. The chain's CDR3 is CASSPPPGQEETQYF. CDR3 DNA: TGTGCCAGCTCACCGCCTCCGGGACAGGAAGAGACCCAGTACTTC.

This chain uses TRBV3-1 (or the pseudogene TRBV3-2) with TRBJ2-2, with 9 bases identical to TRBD1. This CDR3 is built from 14 residues. Unmatched junction bases numbered 6, after V lost 8 bases and J lost 5 bases. CDR1 and CDR2 (germline): LGHDT, YNNKEL (reference sequence). In nucleotides, the CDR3 is TGTGCCAGCTCACAGGGGGCACGGACCGGGGAGCTGTTTTTT. Its protein product is CASSQGARTGELFF.

This chain joins TRBV11-1 and TRBJ2-5; no definite D call. Germline CDR1 and CDR2: SGHAT and FQDESV (reference sequence). V was trimmed by 1 base and J by 2 bases, leaving 5 bases between them. The CDR3 totals 13 residues. CDR3 in amino acids: CASSLEQQETQYF. For the CDR3, the DNA is TGTGCCAGCAGCTTAGAACAGCAAGAGACCCAGTACTTC. Using reference TRBV11-1 and TRBJ2-5 for the parts outside the CDR3, the full variable domain is EAEVAQSPRYKITEKSQAVAFWCDPISGHATLYWYRQILGQGPELLVQFQDESVVDDSQLPKDRFSAERLKGVDSTLKIQPAELGDSAMYLCASSLEQQETQYFGPGTRLLVL.

The chain uses TRBV5-1 and TRBJ2-3; perhaps TRBD1 as D (5 bases). The CDR3 is 12 residues long. V dropped 3 bases and J dropped 8 bases, with 10 bases sitting between them. Germline V gene lookup returns CDR1 SGHRS and CDR2 YFSETQ. The CDR3, as DNA: TGCGCCAGCAGCTGGGGCCCGGGTACGCAGTATTTT. This sequence encodes CASSWGPGTQYF.

V is TRBV10-3 and J is TRBJ2-2, with D maybe TRBD1 (6 bases). The CDR3 is made up of 15 amino acids. The germline CDR1 and CDR2 sequences are ENHRY and SYGVKD. Trimming pared 7 bases from V and 2 bases from J, leaving 14 bases between. The CDR3 here is CAINPDRLNTGELFF. The CDR3 DNA reads as TGTGCCATCAACCCGGACAGACTAAACACCGGGGAGCTGTTTTTT.

The chain uses TRBV5-5 and TRBJ1-1, with 9 bases fitting TRBD1. The germline V gene has CDR1 SGHKS and CDR2 YYEKEE (reference sequence). V dropped 5 bases and J dropped 1; count of bases not matched to a gene: 3. The CDR3 is made up of 14 amino acids. Here the CDR3 DNA reads TGTGCCAGCAGGCCGGGACAGGGGAACACTGAAGCTTTCTTT. This encodes CASRPGQGNTEAFF.

This chain links TRBV6-5 with TRBJ2-5, with D possibly being TRBD1 (6 bases). Trimming removed 6 bases at V and 7 bases at J, with 15 bases between. CDR1 is MNHEY, CDR2 SVGAGI, per germline. This CDR3 spans 13 amino acids. The DNA of the CDR3 is TGTGCCAGCAGGAGAGAGGGGGATGTGACCCAGTACTTC. It codes for CASRREGDVTQYF.

The chain joins TRBV11-2 to TRBJ2-1; 7 bases are a match to TRBD2. The CDR3 length is 14 residues. The germline CDR1 and CDR2 sequences are SGHAT and FQNNGV. V was clipped by 4 bases and J by 3 bases; unmatched bases: 3. The CDR3 bases are TGTGCCAGCAGCTCCCTAGCGGACTACAATGAGCAGTTCTTC. This encodes CASSSLADYNEQFF.

The CDR3 nucleotides read TGTGCCAGCAGTGAGGTGACAGGGGCGAATCAGCCCCAGCATTTT. Encoded protein: CASSEVTGANQPQHF. This chain links TRBV6-1 with TRBJ1-5, with 8 bases lining up with TRBD1. After removal of 3 bases from V and 4 bases from J, the junction contained 5 bases not matched to a gene. CDR3 length equals 15 residues. Germline CDR1 MNHNS, CDR2 SASEGT.

The V gene is TRBV2, the J gene TRBJ2-2; D gene unclear. Germline V gives CDR1 SNHLY, CDR2 FYNNEI. Trimming removed 6 bases from V and 3 bases from J, with 8 bases in between. The CDR3 totals 13 residues. CDR3 nucleotide sequence: TGTGCCAGCAGGGAAAGAGACACCGGGGAGCTGTTTTTT. Translating it yields CASRERDTGELFF. Drawing the rest from reference TRBV2 and TRBJ2-2, the complete variable domain is EPEVTQTPSHQVTQMGQEVILRCVPISNHLYFYWYRQILGQKVEFLVSFYNNEISEKSEIFDDQFSVERPDGSNFTLKIRSTKLEDSAMYFCASRERDTGELFFGEGSRLTVL.

The rearrangement uses TRBV19 and TRBJ2-7; 7 positions agree with TRBD1. Looked up from germline, CDR1 is LNHDA and CDR2 is SQIVND (reference sequence). Germline trimming cut 6 bases from V and 6 bases from J; bases unmatched to any gene: 8. The length of the CDR3 is 13 residues. As DNA, the CDR3 is TGTGCCAGTAGCCCGGACAGGCGAAGCGAGCAGTACTTC. Its translation is CASSPDRRSEQYF.

This chain uses TRBV5-1 with TRBJ2-1; TRBD2 matches at 12 bases. The junction had 7 bases not matched to a gene; V was cut back by 0 bases and J by 0 bases. The CDR3 consists of 19 residues. Germline V gives CDR1 SGHRS, CDR2 YFSETQ. The CDR3 DNA reads as TGCGCCAGCAGCTTGGCGGCTAGCGGGGGGGCAGGCTCCTACAATGAGCAGTTCTTC. Its translation: CASSLAASGGAGSYNEQFF.

The chain combines TRBV2 with TRBJ1-6, with 10 bases fitting TRBD1. Germline lookup yields CDR1 SNHLY and CDR2 FYNNEI. V lost 6 bases and J lost 8; bases outside the gene matches: 4. CDR3 length equals 14 residues. For the CDR3, the DNA is TGTGCCAGCAGCCCCGGGACAGGGGATTCACCCCTCCACTTT. This sequence encodes CASSPGTGDSPLHF. Complete variable domain (other parts from reference TRBV2 and TRBJ1-6): EPEVTQTPSHQVTQMGQEVILRCVPISNHLYFYWYRQILGQKVEFLVSFYNNEISEKSEIFDDQFSVERPDGSNFTLKIRSTKLEDSAMYFCASSPGTGDSPLHFGNGTRLTVT.

V usage is TRBV18 and J usage is TRBJ2-7, with a possible D match to TRBD1 (5 bases). This CDR3 is built from 13 residues. The V end lost 6 bases, the J end lost 6 bases, and 15 bases lay between the germline ends. From germline, CDR1 is KGHSH and CDR2 LQKENI. The CDR3 sequence is CASSQDTLTEQYF. Here the CDR3 DNA reads TGTGCCAGCTCGCAGGACACACTCACCGAGCAGTACTTC.

The gene calls are TRBV24-1 and TRBJ2-7, with 8 bases aligning to TRBD2. The CDR3 totals 15 residues. After removal of 1 base from V and 4 bases from J, the junction contained 5 bases not matched to a gene. Germline V gives CDR1 KGHDR, CDR2 SFDVKD. Here the CDR3 DNA reads TGTGCCACCAGTGATTTTCGAGCGGGAGAATACGAGCAGTACTTC. This translates into CATSDFRAGEYEQYF.

V gene TRBV5-4 combines with J gene TRBJ1-1; TRBD1 matches at 8 bases. The germline gives CDR1 SGHNT, CDR2 YYREEE (reference sequence). The trim removed 4 bases at V and 4 bases at J, leaving 9 bases unmatched. This CDR3 is built from 15 residues. This CDR3 is CASSTDRDGGTEAFF. CDR3 in DNA: TGTGCCAGCAGCACGGACAGGGATGGAGGCACTGAAGCTTTCTTT.

This clone came up a few times. The J gene is TRBJ2-1, the V gene TRBV5-1; 14 nucleotides line up with TRBD2. Trimming removed 6 bases from V and 0 bases from J; junction bases left unmatched: 14. The CDR3 is 20 residues long. Germline V lookup: CDR1 SGHRS, CDR2 YFSETQ. The CDR3 spells CASKGMGLAGERASYNEQFF. The DNA of the CDR3 is TGCGCCAGCAAGGGTATGGGACTAGCGGGAGAACGGGCCTCCTACAATGAGCAGTTCTTC.

This clone was seen a single time. V is TRBV19 and J is TRBJ2-1; 7 nucleotides align to TRBD1. The length of the CDR3 is 15 residues. CDR1 is LNHDA and CDR2 is SQIVND in the germline V gene (reference sequence). J lost 2 bases, V lost 8 bases, and 9 bases had no gene match. For the CDR3, the DNA is TGTGCCAGTTCCCAGGGGGTGTTAACCTACAATGAGCAGTTCTTC. Protein product: CASSQGVLTYNEQFF.

The chain recombines TRBV6-5 with TRBJ1-1; 7 bases agree with TRBD1. This CDR3 region has 13 residues. V shed 2 bases and J 8 bases; nucleotides not matched to a gene: 5. Germline V CDR1 and CDR2: MNHEY, SVGAGI. CDR3 sequence: CASSYPGQNEAFF. In DNA, the CDR3 is TGTGCCAGCAGTTACCCGGGACAGAACGAAGCTTTCTTT.

This clone was recorded once. V gene TRBV7-9 combines with J gene TRBJ1-5, with 9 bases fitting TRBD1. V shed 1 base, J shed 6 bases, and the junction held 4 bases outside the gene matches. This CDR3 contains 15 residues. Germline CDR1 and CDR2: SEHNR and FQNEAQ (reference sequence). As DNA, the CDR3 is TGTGCCAGCAGCTTAGGGGGACAGGGTGGTCAGCCCCAGCATTTT. As protein: CASSLGGQGGQPQHF.

This clone was detected only a few times. The chain uses TRBV7-2 and TRBJ1-1; no reliable D call. The CDR3 extends over 14 amino acids. Germline V gene lookup returns CDR1 SGHTA and CDR2 FQGNSA. The germline V and J ends were trimmed by 1 base and 1 base, with 7 bases remaining between them. In DNA form, the CDR3 reads TGTGCCAGCAGCTTAGATTCGAGGAACACTGAAGCTTTCTTT. Protein sequence: CASSLDSRNTEAFF.

The V call is TRBV19, the J call TRBJ1-5, with 7 nucleotides matching TRBD1. In germline, CDR1 is LNHDA, CDR2 SQIVND (reference sequence). With V trimmed by 6 bases and J by 7 bases, 18 bases remained unmatched. This CDR3 has 17 amino acids. CDR3 sequence: CASRLAPQNRGWQPQHF. Here the CDR3 DNA reads TGTGCCAGTAGGCTAGCCCCACAGAACAGGGGTTGGCAGCCCCAGCATTTT.

V and J are TRBV28 and TRBJ2-7; 8 bases fit TRBD2. This CDR3 has 13 residues. Trimming removed 8 bases from V and 6 bases from J; junction bases left unmatched: 9. The germline V gene encodes CDR1 MDHEN and CDR2 SYDVKM. The CDR3 DNA follows: TGTGCCAGCGGGCCGCGGGGGGTCGGCGAGCAGTACTTC. This gives the protein CASGPRGVGEQYF. Based on the CDR3 plus reference TRBV28 and TRBJ2-7, the full variable domain is DVKVTQSSRYLVKRTGEKVFLECVQDMDHENMFWYRQDPGLGLRLIYFSYDVKMKEKGDIPEGYSVSREKKERFSLILESASTNQTSMYLCASGPRGVGEQYFGPGTRLTVT.

The chain carries TRBV6-5 and TRBJ1-5; maybe TRBD1 (6 bases). The CDR3 has 14 residues. CDR1 MNHEY and CDR2 SVGAGI come from the germline V gene. V lost 8 bases and J lost 6, with 17 bases in between. CDR3 in DNA: TGTGCCAGCGCCCATGGGGGCGGAGGTCAGCCCCAGCATTTT. Translation: CASAHGGGGQPQHF.